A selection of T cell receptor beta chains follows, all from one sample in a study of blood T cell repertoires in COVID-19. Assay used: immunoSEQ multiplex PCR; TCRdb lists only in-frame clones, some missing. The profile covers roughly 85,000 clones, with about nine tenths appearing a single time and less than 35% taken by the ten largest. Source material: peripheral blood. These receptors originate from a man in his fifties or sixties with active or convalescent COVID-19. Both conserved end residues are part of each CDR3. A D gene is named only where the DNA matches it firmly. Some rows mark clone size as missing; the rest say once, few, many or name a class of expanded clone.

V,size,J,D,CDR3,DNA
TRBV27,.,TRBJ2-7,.,CASSQTRWYEQYF,TGTGCCAGCAGTCAAACTAGGTGGTACGAGCAGTACTTC
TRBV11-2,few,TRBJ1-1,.,CASSLAGQNTEAFF,TGTGCCAGCAGCTTAGCGGGACAGAACACTGAAGCTTTCTTT
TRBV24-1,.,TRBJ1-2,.,CATSDFGGRGGYTF,TGTGCCACCAGTGATTTTGGGGGCCGGGGCGGCTACACCTTC
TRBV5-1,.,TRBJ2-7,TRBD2,CASSLGGSGAYEQYF,TGCGCCAGCAGCTTGGGCGGGAGTGGGGCCTACGAGCAGTACTTC
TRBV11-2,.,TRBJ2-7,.,CASSSHLLEQYF,TGTGCCAGCAGCTCGCACCTATTGGAGCAGTACTTC
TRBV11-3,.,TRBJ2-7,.,CASSFCGTGDAHEQYF,TGTGCCAGCAGCTTCTGTGGGACGGGGGACGCCCACGAGCAGTACTTC
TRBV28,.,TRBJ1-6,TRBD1,CASRDRVNYNSPLHF,TGTGCCAGCAGGGACAGGGTTAACTATAATTCACCCCTCCACTTT
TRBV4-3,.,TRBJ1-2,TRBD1,CASSLGTGGAGLDGYTF,TGCGCCAGCAGCCTAGGGACAGGGGGCGCCGGTTTAGATGGCTACACCTTC
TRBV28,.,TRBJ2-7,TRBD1,CASSSITGTAYEQYF,TGTGCCAGCAGTTCAATTACCGGGACAGCCTACGAGCAGTACTTC
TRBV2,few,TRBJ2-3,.,CASSEYVTQYF,TGTGCCAGCAGTGAATATGTTACGCAGTATTTT
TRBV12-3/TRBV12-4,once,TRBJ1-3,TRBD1,CASTQGQSNTIYF,TGTGCCAGCACCCAGGGACAGTCGAACACCATATATTTT
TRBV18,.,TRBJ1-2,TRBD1,CASSPVDRGNYGYTF,TGTGCCAGCTCACCCGTGGACAGGGGTAACTATGGCTACACCTTC
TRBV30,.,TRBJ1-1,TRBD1,CAWSASQGAAFF,TGTGCCTGGAGTGCCTCACAGGGGGCGGCTTTCTTT
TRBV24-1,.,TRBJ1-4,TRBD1,CATSDLWDRGSGHEKLFF,TGTGCCACCAGTGATTTATGGGACAGGGGAAGTGGCCATGAAAAACTGTTTTTT
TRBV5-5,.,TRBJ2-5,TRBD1,CASSLETGGPGTQYF,TGTGCCAGCAGCTTGGAGACAGGGGGGCCTGGGACCCAGTACTTC
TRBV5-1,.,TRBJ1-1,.,CASSLVQGMNTEAFF,TGCGCCAGCAGCTTGGTTCAGGGGATGAACACTGAAGCTTTCTTT
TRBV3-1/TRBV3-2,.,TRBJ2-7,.,CASSQVTPEAYEQYF,TGTGCCAGCAGCCAAGTGACGCCGGAGGCCTACGAGCAGTACTTC
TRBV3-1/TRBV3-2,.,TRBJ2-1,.,CASSQESPSSYNEQFF,TGTGCCAGCAGCCAAGAGTCCCCGAGCTCCTACAATGAGCAGTTCTTC
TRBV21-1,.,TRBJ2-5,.,CASSKDGTGLAGVRQETQYF,TGTGCCAGCAGCAAAGATGGGACGGGACTAGCGGGAGTTCGACAAGAGACCCAGTACTTC
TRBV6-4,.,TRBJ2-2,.,CASSLQTNTGELFF,TGTGCCAGCAGTTTGCAGACGAACACCGGGGAGCTGTTTTTT
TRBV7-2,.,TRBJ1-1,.,CASSLRTANTEAFF,TGTGCCAGCAGCTTAAGGACTGCGAACACTGAAGCTTTCTTT
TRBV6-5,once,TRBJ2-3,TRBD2,CASSYILAGEEDTQYF,TGTGCCAGCAGTTACATCCTAGCGGGAGAAGAAGATACGCAGTATTTT
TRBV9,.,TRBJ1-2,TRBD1,CASSPGTVANYGYTF,TGTGCCAGCAGCCCGGGGACAGTTGCTAACTATGGCTACACCTTC
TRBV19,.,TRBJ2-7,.,CASSSVGGDEQYF,TGTGCCAGTAGTTCAGTGGGAGGTGACGAGCAGTACTTC
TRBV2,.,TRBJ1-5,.,CASSAAGDSNQPQHF,TGTGCCAGCAGTGCCGCAGGGGATAGCAATCAGCCCCAGCATTTT
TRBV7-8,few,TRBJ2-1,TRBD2,CASSLVGSGVPNEQFF,TGTGCCAGCAGCTTAGTGGGTAGCGGGGTACCCAATGAGCAGTTCTTC
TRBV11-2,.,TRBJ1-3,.,CASSSEVRVRNTIYF,TGTGCCAGCAGCTCCGAGGTCAGGGTGAGAAACACCATATATTTT
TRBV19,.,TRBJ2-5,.,CASSSSSETQYF,TGTGCCAGTAGTTCTAGCTCAGAGACCCAGTACTTC
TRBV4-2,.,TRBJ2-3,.,CASSQGVGSSSTDTQYF,TGTGCCAGCAGCCAAGGGGTCGGGTCGTCTAGCACAGATACGCAGTATTTT
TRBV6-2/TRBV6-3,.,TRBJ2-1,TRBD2,CASSYLLGGGRSYNEQFF,TGTGCCAGCAGTTACCTCTTGGGCGGGGGGCGCTCCTACAATGAGCAGTTCTTC
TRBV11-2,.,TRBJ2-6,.,CASSFAGFTGANVLTF,TGTGCCAGCAGCTTCGCAGGCTTCACTGGGGCCAACGTCCTGACTTTC
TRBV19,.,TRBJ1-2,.,CASSPRSDYGYTF,TGTGCCAGTAGTCCTCGTAGTGACTATGGCTACACCTTC
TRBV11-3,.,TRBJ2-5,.,CASSLDGTLKTQYF,TGTGCCAGCAGCTTAGATGGGACACTAAAGACCCAGTACTTC
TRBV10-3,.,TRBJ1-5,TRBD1,CAIRGGQGSNQPQHF,TGTGCCATCAGAGGGGGACAGGGTAGCAATCAGCCCCAGCATTTT
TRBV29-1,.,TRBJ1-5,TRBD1,CSVQTGQGRYSNQPQHF,TGCAGCGTGCAAACGGGACAGGGGAGATACAGCAATCAGCCCCAGCATTTT
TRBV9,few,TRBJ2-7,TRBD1,CASSVGPRGNRGELHEQYF,TGTGCCAGCAGCGTAGGCCCCAGGGGTAACAGGGGGGAACTCCACGAGCAGTACTTC
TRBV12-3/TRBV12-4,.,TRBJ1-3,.,CASTLSGNTIYF,TGTGCCAGCACCCTCTCTGGAAACACCATATATTTT
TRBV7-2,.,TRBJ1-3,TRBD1,CASSLNRGRQSADTIYF,TGTGCCAGCAGCCTAAACAGGGGGCGCCAGTCCGCAGACACCATATATTTT
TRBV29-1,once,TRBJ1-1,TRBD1,CSVRQGGGTEAFF,TGCAGCGTAAGACAGGGGGGCGGGACTGAAGCTTTCTTT
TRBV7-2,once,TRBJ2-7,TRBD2,CASRNSGTNYEQYF,TGTGCCAGCAGAAATAGCGGGACCAACTACGAGCAGTACTTC
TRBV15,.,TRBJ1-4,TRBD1,CATSRESGTATNEKLFF,TGTGCCACCAGCAGAGAGTCTGGGACAGCAACTAATGAAAAACTGTTTTTT
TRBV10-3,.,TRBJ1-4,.,CAISESRGTNEKLFF,TGTGCCATCAGTGAGTCAAGGGGTACTAATGAAAAACTGTTTTTT
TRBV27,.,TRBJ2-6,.,CASSQVPGANVLTF,TGTGCCAGCAGTCAGGTTCCTGGGGCCAACGTCCTGACTTTC
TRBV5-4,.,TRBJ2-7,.,CASSNLGGRGYNEQYF,TGTGCCAGCAGCAACCTCGGGGGGCGCGGGTACAACGAGCAGTACTTC
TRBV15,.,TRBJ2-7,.,CATSRDLAAYEQYF,TGTGCCACCAGCAGAGATTTGGCAGCCTACGAGCAGTACTTC
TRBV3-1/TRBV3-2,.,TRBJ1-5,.,CASSPDSSGNQPQHF,TGTGCCAGCAGCCCGGACAGTTCGGGCAATCAGCCCCAGCATTTT
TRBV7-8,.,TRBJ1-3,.,CASSSSGGQTSGNTIYF,TGTGCCAGCAGCTCCTCGGGGGGACAAACCTCTGGAAACACCATATATTTT
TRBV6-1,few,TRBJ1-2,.,CASSELNPRNYGYTF,TGTGCCAGCAGTGAATTGAACCCCAGGAACTATGGCTACACCTTC
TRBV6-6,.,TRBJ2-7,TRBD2,CASSYNRTSGYYEQYF,TGTGCCAGCAGTTACAATCGGACTAGCGGATACTACGAGCAGTACTTC